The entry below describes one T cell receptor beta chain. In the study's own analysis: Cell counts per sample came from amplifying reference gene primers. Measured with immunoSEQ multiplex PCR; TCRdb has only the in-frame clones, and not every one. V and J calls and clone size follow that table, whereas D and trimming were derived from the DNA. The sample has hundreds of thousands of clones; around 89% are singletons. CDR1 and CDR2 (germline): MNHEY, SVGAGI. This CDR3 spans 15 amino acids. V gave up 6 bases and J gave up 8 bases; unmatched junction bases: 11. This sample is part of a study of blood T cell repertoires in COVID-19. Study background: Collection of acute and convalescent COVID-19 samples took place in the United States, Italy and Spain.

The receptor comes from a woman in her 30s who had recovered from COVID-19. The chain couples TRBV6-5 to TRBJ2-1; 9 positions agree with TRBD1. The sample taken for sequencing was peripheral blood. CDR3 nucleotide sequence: TGTGCCAGCAGCCCAAGGGGGGACAGGGACCATGAGCAGTTCTTC. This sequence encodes CASSPRGDRDHEQFF.